This T cell receptor beta chain was obtained from a study of human T cells and chemical hapten exposure. Whole-study context: TCR yields per sample varied mostly from small pooled library volume differences.

The CDR3 is 16 amino acids. The germline CDR1 and CDR2 sequences are SGDLS and YYNGEE. The junction had 10 bases not matched to a gene; V was cut back by 4 bases and J by 1 base. MiXCR, run by TCRdb on the RACE reads, gives a single entry per CDR3 protein. The sample carries more than 80,000 distinct CDR3 sequences, 8% to 13% recorded once. There are many counts of this clonotype. Time point reported: patch test 2, 6 weeks after DPC sensitization. Described treatment: therapeutic diphenylcyclopropenone sensitization with weekly scalp DPC. This specimen was whole blood, taken in connection with sensitization to the hapten diphenylcyclopropenone (DPC). The J gene is TRBJ2-5, the V gene TRBV9; the match to TRBD1 covers 7 bases. The TCR sequence derives from a woman aged 50 to 65 with alopecia areata. Some clones in this sample may be carry-over from other donors' samples. The CDR3 loop is CASSKRGRGSQETQYF. The CDR3 DNA reads as TGTGCCAGCAGCAAGAGGGGGCGAGGCAGCCAAGAGACCCAGTACTTC.